This is a list of T cell receptor beta chains from one sample in a study of multiple sclerosis patients with progressive multifocal leukoencephalopathy. Profiled with immunoSEQ multiplex PCR; TCRdb holds only in-frame clones, not every one. The sample carries 31,000 or so clones, roughly 90% recorded once. Sequencing input: PBMCs. The source is a human donor with multiple sclerosis. The CDR3 runs from the conserved cysteine through the conserved F or W. A D gene is named only where the DNA matches it firmly. The size entry is marked missing in some rows and otherwise reads once, few, many or a size class.

V gene	J gene	clone size	D gene	CDR3 protein	CDR3 DNA
TRBV4-3	TRBJ2-1	once	.	CASSQETANEQFF	TGCGCCAGCAGCCAAGAAACCGCCAATGAGCAGTTCTTC
TRBV6-6	TRBJ2-1	.	TRBD2	CASSLSGRNDNEQFF	TGTGCCAGCAGCTTAAGCGGGAGGAACGACAATGAGCAGTTCTTC
TRBV18	TRBJ1-4	once	.	CASSPGSEKLFF	TGTGCCAGCTCACCCGGGTCTGAAAAACTGTTTTTT
TRBV28	TRBJ2-1	.	.	CASSAPASKQFF	TGTGCCAGCAGTGCGCCTGCTAGTAAGCAGTTCTTC
TRBV6-5	TRBJ1-1	.	.	CASSYSYSEVGTEAFF	TGTGCCAGCAGTTACTCCTACAGCGAGGTCGGCACTGAAGCTTTCTTT
TRBV28	TRBJ1-3	.	TRBD1	CASSFTGTGPAGNTIYF	TGTGCCAGCAGTTTTACCGGGACAGGCCCCGCTGGAAACACCATATATTTT
TRBV4-1	TRBJ2-2	.	.	CASSQRLRDTGELFF	TGCGCCAGCAGCCAACGTCTCAGGGATACCGGGGAGCTGTTTTTT
TRBV6-5	TRBJ2-4	.	.	CASSDRTGRDIQYF	TGTGCCAGCAGTGACCGGACAGGGAGGGACATTCAGTACTTC
TRBV7-6	TRBJ2-3	once	.	CASSSRESNTDTQYF	TGTGCCAGCAGCTCCCGGGAAAGTAACACAGATACGCAGTATTTT
TRBV4-1	TRBJ1-4	.	.	CASSQVLYGGTNEKLFF	TGCGCCAGCAGCCAAGTTTTGTATGGGGGGACGAATGAAAAACTGTTTTTT
TRBV7-6	TRBJ1-2	.	TRBD1	CASSLRQGDGYTF	TGTGCCAGCAGCTTAAGACAGGGGGATGGCTACACCTTC
TRBV7-2	TRBJ2-5	.	TRBD2	CASSGLAGGAQYF	TGTGCCAGCAGCGGACTAGCGGGAGGGGCCCAGTACTTC
TRBV23-1	TRBJ2-1	.	.	CASTTTRFRNEQFF	TGCGCCAGCACCACGACTAGGTTTAGGAATGAGCAGTTCTTC
TRBV5-1	TRBJ1-2	.	.	CASRQDYGYTF	TGCGCCAGCAGACAGGACTATGGCTACACCTTC
TRBV5-6	TRBJ1-2	.	.	CASSLDDGYTF	TGTGCCAGCAGCTTGGACGACGGCTACACCTTC
TRBV19	TRBJ2-7	.	TRBD2	CASSISSAGGFYEQYF	TGTGCCAGTAGTATATCTTCAGCGGGAGGTTTCTACGAGCAGTACTTC
TRBV4-2	TRBJ1-3	.	TRBD1	CASSPLTPDRGGNTIYF	TGTGCCAGCAGCCCCCTAACCCCCGACAGGGGCGGAAACACCATATATTTT
TRBV29-1	TRBJ2-1	.	.	CSVALVGESPYNEQFF	TGCAGCGTTGCATTAGTCGGGGAGAGTCCCTACAATGAGCAGTTCTTC
TRBV11-2	TRBJ2-7	few	TRBD2	CASSPPRGRESYEQYF	TGTGCCAGCAGCCCCCCCCGTGGGAGGGAATCCTACGAGCAGTACTTC
TRBV28	TRBJ1-2	.	TRBD1	CASSAWTGDNYGYTF	TGTGCCAGCAGTGCGTGGACAGGGGATAACTATGGCTACACCTTC
TRBV2	TRBJ2-1	once	.	CASSGAGPSYNEQFF	TGTGCCAGCAGTGGAGCGGGTCCTTCCTACAATGAGCAGTTCTTC
TRBV11-3	TRBJ2-1	.	TRBD1	CASSPGPGTGYNEQFF	TGTGCCAGCAGTCCCGGACCCGGGACAGGATACAATGAGCAGTTCTTC
TRBV7-3	TRBJ1-1	.	.	CASSQQRNTEAFF	TGTGCCAGCAGCCAGCAACGGAACACTGAAGCTTTCTTT
TRBV27	TRBJ2-7	.	.	CASRGTVSYEQYF	TGTGCCAGCAGGGGGACGGTTTCCTACGAGCAGTACTTC
TRBV5-1	TRBJ1-1	.	.	CASTQDGMNTEAFF	TGCGCCAGCACACAGGACGGAATGAACACTGAAGCTTTCTTT
TRBV28	TRBJ2-7	.	TRBD1	CASWPGGVYEQYF	TGTGCCAGCTGGCCAGGGGGCGTCTACGAGCAGTACTTC
TRBV5-6	TRBJ1-2	.	TRBD1	CASSTTGIRPSYGYTF	TGTGCCAGCAGCACGACAGGGATCCGACCATCTTATGGCTACACCTTC
TRBV30	TRBJ2-3	.	.	CAWSASTRGLRDTQYF	TGTGCCTGGAGTGCGTCGACTAGGGGGTTGAGGGATACGCAGTATTTT
TRBV11-1	TRBJ2-7	.	.	CASSLGGWTTYEQYF	TGTGCCAGCAGCTTAGGGGGGTGGACTACCTACGAGCAGTACTTC
TRBV27	TRBJ2-1	once	.	CASIPPGGHSYNEQFF	TGTGCCAGCATCCCCCCAGGCGGTCACTCCTACAATGAGCAGTTCTTC
TRBV4-1	TRBJ2-7	.	.	CASSRLLQGAYEQYF	TGCGCCAGCAGCCGCCTGCTCCAGGGTGCCTACGAGCAGTACTTC
TRBV10-3	TRBJ2-2	.	.	CAISELGGEYTGELFF	TGTGCCATCAGTGAGCTTGGAGGGGAGTACACCGGGGAGCTGTTTTTT
TRBV19	TRBJ1-5	.	.	CASSSGRDNQPQHF	TGTGCCAGTAGTTCCGGACGGGACAATCAGCCCCAGCATTTT
TRBV15	TRBJ2-6	once	.	CATSRGTSGANVLTF	TGTGCCACCAGCAGAGGAACCTCTGGGGCCAACGTCCTGACTTTC
TRBV6-5	TRBJ1-1	once	TRBD1	CASTRRRDRYSEAFF	TGTGCCAGCACCCGAAGGAGGGACAGGTATTCTGAAGCTTTCTTT
TRBV4-2	TRBJ2-7	.	TRBD2	CASSQDKRQGLAGEGAYEQYF	TGTGCCAGCAGCCAAGATAAGCGGCAAGGACTAGCGGGAGAAGGCGCCTACGAGCAGTACTTC
TRBV4-3	TRBJ1-1	.	.	CASSQDREGTEAFF	TGCGCCAGCAGCCAAGACCGGGAGGGGACTGAAGCTTTCTTT
TRBV28	TRBJ2-1	.	TRBD2	CASTFSGLAQRWYNEQFF	TGTGCCAGCACCTTCTCAGGACTAGCCCAAAGGTGGTACAATGAGCAGTTCTTC
TRBV6-1	TRBJ1-5	few	.	CASSADNNQPQHF	TGTGCCAGCAGTGCAGACAACAATCAGCCCCAGCATTTT
TRBV2	TRBJ2-2	.	.	CASSDIGDTGELFF	TGTGCCAGCAGTGATATAGGGGACACCGGGGAGCTGTTTTTT
TRBV2	TRBJ2-3	.	.	CASVGGTDTQYF	TGTGCCAGCGTTGGAGGCACAGATACGCAGTATTTT
TRBV27	TRBJ2-7	.	.	CASSLGVRFEQYF	TGTGCCAGCAGTTTGGGGGTACGGTTCGAGCAGTACTTC
TRBV19	TRBJ1-3	.	.	CASSTSGNTIYF	TGTGCCAGTAGTACTTCTGGAAACACCATATATTTT
TRBV7-8	TRBJ2-1	.	.	CASSSNRRPEQFF	TGTGCCAGCAGCTCCAACAGGCGCCCTGAGCAGTTCTTC
TRBV5-1	TRBJ2-1	.	TRBD2	CASSLAEGLAGGGQFF	TGCGCCAGCAGCTTGGCCGAGGGACTAGCGGGGGGAGGGCAGTTCTTC
TRBV9	TRBJ2-7	.	TRBD1	CASSPGDRAYEQYF	TGTGCCAGCAGCCCTGGGGACAGGGCCTACGAGCAGTACTTC
TRBV11-2	TRBJ2-4	once	.	CASSLGDSIQYF	TGTGCCAGCAGCTTAGGGGATTCCATTCAGTACTTC
TRBV9	TRBJ2-3	.	.	CASSVARGSDTQYF	TGTGCCAGCAGCGTAGCGAGAGGGAGCGATACGCAGTATTTT
TRBV7-9	TRBJ2-7	.	TRBD2	CASSPSKGLAGVSNEQYF	TGTGCCAGCAGCCCGAGCAAGGGACTAGCGGGAGTCTCAAACGAGCAGTACTTC
TRBV18	TRBJ2-7	.	.	CASSPPARGINYEQYF	TGTGCCAGCTCACCACCTGCTAGAGGGATTAACTACGAGCAGTACTTC